This TCR beta chain was recorded in a study of blood T cell repertoires in COVID-19. Generated by immunoSEQ multiplex PCR, the TCRdb table keeps only in-frame clones and is missing some. The table includes 250,000 to 350,000 clones, more than 80% detected once. Seattle participants joined during active infection and were tracked over time. With V trimmed by 7 bases and J by 0 bases, 16 bases remained unmatched. The V gene's germline CDR1 is LNHDA and CDR2 SQIVND (reference sequence). The CDR3 has 18 residues. The sequenced sample consisted of peripheral blood. The source of this sequence is a woman between 45 and 60 years old with COVID-19, enrolled during active disease. V is TRBV19 and J is TRBJ1-1; 8 bases align to TRBD1. CDR3 region: CASTPSLRAGGMNTEAFF. For the CDR3, the DNA is TGTGCCAGTACCCCCTCCTTGAGGGCAGGGGGCATGAACACTGAAGCTTTCTTT.